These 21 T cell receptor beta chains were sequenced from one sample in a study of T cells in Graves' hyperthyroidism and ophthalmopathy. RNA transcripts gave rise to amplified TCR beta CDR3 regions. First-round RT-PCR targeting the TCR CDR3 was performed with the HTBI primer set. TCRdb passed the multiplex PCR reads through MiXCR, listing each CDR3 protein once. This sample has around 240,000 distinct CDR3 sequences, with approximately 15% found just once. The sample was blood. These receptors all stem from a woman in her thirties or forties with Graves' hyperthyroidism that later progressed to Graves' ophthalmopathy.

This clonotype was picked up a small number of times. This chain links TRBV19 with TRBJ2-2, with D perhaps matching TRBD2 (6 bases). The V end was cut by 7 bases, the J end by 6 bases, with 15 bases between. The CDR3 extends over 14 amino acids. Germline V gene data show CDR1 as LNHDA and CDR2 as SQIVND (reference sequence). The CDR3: CASTLEGVAGELFF. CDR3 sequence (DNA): TGTGCCAGTACCTTGGAGGGAGTGGCCGGGGAGCTGTTTTTT.

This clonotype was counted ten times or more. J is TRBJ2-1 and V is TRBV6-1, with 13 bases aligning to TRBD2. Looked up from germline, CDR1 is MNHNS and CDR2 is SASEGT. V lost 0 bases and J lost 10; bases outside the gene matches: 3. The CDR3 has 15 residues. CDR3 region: CASSEALAGGGEQFF. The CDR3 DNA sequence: TGTGCCAGCAGTGAAGCACTAGCGGGAGGGGGGGAGCAGTTCTTC.

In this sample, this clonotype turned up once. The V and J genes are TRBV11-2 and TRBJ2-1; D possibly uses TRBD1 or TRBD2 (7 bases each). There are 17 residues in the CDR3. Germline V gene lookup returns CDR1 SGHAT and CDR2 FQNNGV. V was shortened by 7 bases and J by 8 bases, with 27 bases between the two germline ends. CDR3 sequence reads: CASNPGGRAGVPYEQFF. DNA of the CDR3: TGTGCCAGCAACCCAGGGGGGCGGGCGGGAGTCCCATATGAGCAGTTCTTC.

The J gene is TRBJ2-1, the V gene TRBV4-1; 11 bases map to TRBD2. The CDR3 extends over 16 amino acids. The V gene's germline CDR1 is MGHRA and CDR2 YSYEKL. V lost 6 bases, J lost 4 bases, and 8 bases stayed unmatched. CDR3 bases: TGCGCCAGCAGGCGTAGCGGGAGGGGGTCGTACAATGAGCAGTTCTTC. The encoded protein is CASRRSGRGSYNEQFF.

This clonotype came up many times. CDR3 nucleotide sequence: TGCGCCAGCAGCCAAGAACCGGGGGGGGTGAACACTGAAGCTTTCTTT. It specifies CASSQEPGGVNTEAFF. The V and J genes are TRBV4-1 and TRBJ1-1; D might be TRBD1 (5 bases). The length of the CDR3 is 16 residues. Looked up from germline, CDR1 is MGHRA and CDR2 is YSYEKL. Trimming cost V 0 bases and J 0 bases, with 11 bases left between them.

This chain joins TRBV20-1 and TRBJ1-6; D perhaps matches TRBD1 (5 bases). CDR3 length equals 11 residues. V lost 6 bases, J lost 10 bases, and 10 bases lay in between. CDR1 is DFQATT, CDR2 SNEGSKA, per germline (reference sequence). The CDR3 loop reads CSALRDSPLHF. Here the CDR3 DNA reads TGCAGTGCCCTGAGGGACTCACCCCTCCACTTT.

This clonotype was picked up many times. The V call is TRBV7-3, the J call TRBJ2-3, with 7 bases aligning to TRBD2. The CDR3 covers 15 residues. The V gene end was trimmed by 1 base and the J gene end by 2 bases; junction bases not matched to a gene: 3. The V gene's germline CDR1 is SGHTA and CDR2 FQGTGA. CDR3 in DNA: TGTGCCAGCAGCTTAAACCGGGGGGACACAGATACGCAGTATTTT. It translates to CASSLNRGDTDTQYF.

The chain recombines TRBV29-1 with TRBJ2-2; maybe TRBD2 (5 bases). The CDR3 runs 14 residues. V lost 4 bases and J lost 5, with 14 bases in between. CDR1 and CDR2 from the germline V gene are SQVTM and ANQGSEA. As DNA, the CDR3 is TGCAGCGTTGGAGAGTGGGAGAGGACCGGGGAGCTGTTTTTT. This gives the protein CSVGEWERTGELFF.

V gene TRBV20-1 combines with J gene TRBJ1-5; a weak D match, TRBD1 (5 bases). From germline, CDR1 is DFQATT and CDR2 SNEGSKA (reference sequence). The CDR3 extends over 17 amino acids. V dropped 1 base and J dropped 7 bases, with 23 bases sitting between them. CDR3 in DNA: TGCAGTGCTAGAGCTGGAGGTTGGGGGGTTGGGGAACAGCCCCAGCATTTT. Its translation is CSARAGGWGVGEQPQHF.

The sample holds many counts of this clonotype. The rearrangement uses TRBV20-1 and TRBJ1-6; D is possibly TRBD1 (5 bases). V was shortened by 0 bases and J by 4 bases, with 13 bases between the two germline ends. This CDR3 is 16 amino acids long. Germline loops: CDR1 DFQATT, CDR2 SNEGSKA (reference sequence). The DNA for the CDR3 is TGCAGTGCTAGAGACAGGGAACTATCTTATAATTCACCCCTCCACTTT. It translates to CSARDRELSYNSPLHF.

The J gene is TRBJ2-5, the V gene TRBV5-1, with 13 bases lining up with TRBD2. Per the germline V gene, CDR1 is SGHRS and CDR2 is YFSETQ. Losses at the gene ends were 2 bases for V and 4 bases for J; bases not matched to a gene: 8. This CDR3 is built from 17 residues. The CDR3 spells CASSLSGLAGAGETQYF. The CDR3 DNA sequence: TGCGCCAGCAGCTTAAGTGGACTAGCGGGAGCGGGAGAGACCCAGTACTTC. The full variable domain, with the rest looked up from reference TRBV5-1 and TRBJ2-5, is KAGVTQTPRYLIKTRGQQVTLSCSPISGHRSVSWYQQTPGQGLQFLFEYFSETQRNKGNFPGRFSGRQFSNSRSEMNVSTLELGDSALYLCASSLSGLAGAGETQYFGPGTRLLVL.

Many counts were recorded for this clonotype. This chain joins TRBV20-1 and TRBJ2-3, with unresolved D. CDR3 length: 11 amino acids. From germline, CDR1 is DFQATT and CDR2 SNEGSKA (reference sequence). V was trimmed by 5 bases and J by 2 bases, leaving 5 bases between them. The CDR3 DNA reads TGCAGTGCTTCTACCACAGATACGCAGTATTTT. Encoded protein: CSASTTDTQYF.

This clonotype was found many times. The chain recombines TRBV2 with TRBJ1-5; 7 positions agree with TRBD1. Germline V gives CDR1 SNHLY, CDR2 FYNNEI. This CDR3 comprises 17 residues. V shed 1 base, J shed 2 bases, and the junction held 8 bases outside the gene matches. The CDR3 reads CASSEGTGQVGNQPQHF. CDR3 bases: TGTGCCAGCAGTGAAGGGACAGGACAAGTAGGCAATCAGCCCCAGCATTTT.

Here the CDR3 reads CASSGQGSNTEAFF. CDR3 nucleotides: TGTGCCAGCAGTGGGCAGGGTTCGAACACTGAAGCTTTCTTT. The chain is built from TRBV2 and TRBJ1-1, with a tentative D call TRBD1 (5 bases). CDR1 is SNHLY and CDR2 is FYNNEI in the germline V gene. The V gene lost 4 bases and the J gene lost 1 base, with 10 bases spanning the gap. This CDR3 comprises 14 residues.

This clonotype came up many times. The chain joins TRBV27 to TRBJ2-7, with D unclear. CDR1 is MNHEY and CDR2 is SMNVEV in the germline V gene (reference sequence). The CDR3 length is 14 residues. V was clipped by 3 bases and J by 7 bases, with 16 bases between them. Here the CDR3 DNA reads TGTGCCAGCAGTTTTGAACTGAACCTTAATGAGCAGTACTTC. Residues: CASSFELNLNEQYF.

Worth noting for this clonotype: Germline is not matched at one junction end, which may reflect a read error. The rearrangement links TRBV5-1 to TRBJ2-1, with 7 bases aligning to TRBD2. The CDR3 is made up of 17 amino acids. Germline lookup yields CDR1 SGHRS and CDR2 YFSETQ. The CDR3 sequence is CASSSATSTHFTPGQFF. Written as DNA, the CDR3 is TGCGCCAGTAGCTCGGCGACTAGCACCCATTTCACCCCGGGGCAGTTCTTC.

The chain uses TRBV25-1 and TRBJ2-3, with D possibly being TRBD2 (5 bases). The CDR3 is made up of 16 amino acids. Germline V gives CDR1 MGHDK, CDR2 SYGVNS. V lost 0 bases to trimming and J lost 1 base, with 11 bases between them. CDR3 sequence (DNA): TGTGCCAGCAGTGAATATATACGGGGAGGCACAGATACGCAGTATTTT. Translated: CASSEYIRGGTDTQYF.

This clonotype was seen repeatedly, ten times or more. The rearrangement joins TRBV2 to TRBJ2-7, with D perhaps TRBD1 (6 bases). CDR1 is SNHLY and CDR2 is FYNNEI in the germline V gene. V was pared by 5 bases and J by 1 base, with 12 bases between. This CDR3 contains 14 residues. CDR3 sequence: CASSHGTLSYEQYF. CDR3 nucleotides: TGTGCCAGCAGTCACGGGACACTATCCTACGAGCAGTACTTC.

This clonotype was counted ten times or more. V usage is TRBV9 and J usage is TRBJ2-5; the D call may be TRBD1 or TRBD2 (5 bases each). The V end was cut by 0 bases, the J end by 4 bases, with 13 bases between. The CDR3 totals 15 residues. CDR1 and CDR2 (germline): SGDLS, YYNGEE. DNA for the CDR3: TGTGCCAGCAGCGTAGGCCCCGGGACCATAGAGACCCAGTACTTC. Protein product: CASSVGPGTIETQYF.

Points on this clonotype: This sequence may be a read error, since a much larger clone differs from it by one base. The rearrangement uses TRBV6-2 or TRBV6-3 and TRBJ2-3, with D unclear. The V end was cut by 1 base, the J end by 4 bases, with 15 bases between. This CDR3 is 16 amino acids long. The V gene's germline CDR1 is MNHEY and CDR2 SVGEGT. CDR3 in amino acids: CASSYLSSLPPDTQYF. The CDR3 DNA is TGTGCCAGCAGTTACTTGAGTTCCCTCCCCCCAGATACGCAGTATTTT.

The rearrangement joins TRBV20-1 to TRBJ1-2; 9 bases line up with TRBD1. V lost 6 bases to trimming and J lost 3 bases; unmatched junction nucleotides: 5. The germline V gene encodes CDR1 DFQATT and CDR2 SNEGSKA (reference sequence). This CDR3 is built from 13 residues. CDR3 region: CSATGGADYGYTF. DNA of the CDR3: TGCAGTGCAACAGGGGGCGCTGACTATGGCTACACCTTC.